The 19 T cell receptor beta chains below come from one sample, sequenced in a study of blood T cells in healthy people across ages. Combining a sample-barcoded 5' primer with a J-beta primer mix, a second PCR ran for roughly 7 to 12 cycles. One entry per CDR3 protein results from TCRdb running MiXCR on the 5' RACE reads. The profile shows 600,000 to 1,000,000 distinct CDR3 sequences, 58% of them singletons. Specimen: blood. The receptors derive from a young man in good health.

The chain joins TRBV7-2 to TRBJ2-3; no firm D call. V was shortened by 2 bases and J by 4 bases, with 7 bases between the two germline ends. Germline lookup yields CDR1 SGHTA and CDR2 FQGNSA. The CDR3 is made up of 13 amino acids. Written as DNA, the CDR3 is TGTGCCAGCAGCTTACTATCAGCAGATACGCAGTATTTT. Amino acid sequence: CASSLLSADTQYF.

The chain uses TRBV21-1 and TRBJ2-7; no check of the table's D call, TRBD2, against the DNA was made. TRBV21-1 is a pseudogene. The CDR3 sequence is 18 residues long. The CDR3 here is CASKEGRRVALLGREQYF. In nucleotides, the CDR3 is TGTGCCAGCAAAGAAGGGAGGAGGGTAGCACTTTTAGGGCGCGAGCAGTACTTC.

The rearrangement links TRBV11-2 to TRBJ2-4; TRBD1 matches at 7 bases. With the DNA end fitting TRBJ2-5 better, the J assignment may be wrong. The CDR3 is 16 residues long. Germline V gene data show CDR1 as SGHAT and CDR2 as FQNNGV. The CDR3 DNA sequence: TGTGCCAGCAGCTCCGAGGCAGGGGGTGAACGAGAGACCCAGTACTTC. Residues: CASSSEAGGERETQYF.

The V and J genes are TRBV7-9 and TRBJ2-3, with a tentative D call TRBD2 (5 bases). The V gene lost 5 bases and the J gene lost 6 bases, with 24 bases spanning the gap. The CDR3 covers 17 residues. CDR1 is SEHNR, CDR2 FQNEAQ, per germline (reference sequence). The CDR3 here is CASSRGGPRFLGDTQYF. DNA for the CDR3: TGTGCCAGCAGCCGAGGCGGGCCCCGCTTTTTGGGGGATACGCAGTATTTT.

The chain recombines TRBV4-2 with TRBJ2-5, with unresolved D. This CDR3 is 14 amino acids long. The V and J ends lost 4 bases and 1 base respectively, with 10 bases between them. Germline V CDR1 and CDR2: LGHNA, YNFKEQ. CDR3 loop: CASSRSVSQETQYF. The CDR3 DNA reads TGTGCCAGCAGCCGAAGTGTGAGCCAAGAGACCCAGTACTTC.

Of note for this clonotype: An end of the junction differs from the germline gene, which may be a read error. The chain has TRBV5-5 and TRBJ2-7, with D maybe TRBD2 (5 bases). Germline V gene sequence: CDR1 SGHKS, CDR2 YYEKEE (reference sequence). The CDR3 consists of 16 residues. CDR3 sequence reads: CACSPGMGLRSYEQYF. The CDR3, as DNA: TGTGCCTGCAGCCCGGGGATGGGTCTGCGGTCCTACGAGCAGTACTTC.

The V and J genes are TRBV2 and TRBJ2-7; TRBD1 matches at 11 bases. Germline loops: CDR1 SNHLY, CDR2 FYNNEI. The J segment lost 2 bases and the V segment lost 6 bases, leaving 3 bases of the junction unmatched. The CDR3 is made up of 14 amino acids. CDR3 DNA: TGTGCCAGCAGGCCGGGACAGGGGGCCTACGAGCAGTACTTC. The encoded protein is CASRPGQGAYEQYF.

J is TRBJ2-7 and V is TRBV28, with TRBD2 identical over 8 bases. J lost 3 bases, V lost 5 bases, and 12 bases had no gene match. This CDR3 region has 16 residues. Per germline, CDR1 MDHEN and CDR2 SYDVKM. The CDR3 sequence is CASSRYSGMELYEQYF. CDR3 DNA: TGTGCCAGCAGTCGCTATAGCGGGATGGAACTCTACGAGCAGTACTTC. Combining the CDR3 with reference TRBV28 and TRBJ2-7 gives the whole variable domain DVKVTQSSRYLVKRTGEKVFLECVQDMDHENMFWYRQDPGLGLRLIYFSYDVKMKEKGDIPEGYSVSREKKERFSLILESASTNQTSMYLCASSRYSGMELYEQYFGPGTRLTVT.

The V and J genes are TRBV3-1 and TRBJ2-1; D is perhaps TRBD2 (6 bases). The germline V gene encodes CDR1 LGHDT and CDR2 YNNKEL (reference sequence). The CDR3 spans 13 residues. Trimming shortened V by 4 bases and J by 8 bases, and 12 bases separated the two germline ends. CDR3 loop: CASSPWTNDEQFF. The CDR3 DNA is TGTGCCAGCAGCCCATGGACTAACGATGAGCAGTTCTTC.

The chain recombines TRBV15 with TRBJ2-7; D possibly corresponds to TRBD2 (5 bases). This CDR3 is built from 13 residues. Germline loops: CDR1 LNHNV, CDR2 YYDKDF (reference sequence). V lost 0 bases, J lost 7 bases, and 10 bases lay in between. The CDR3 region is CATSRDGSGEQYF. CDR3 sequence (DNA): TGTGCCACCAGCAGAGATGGGAGTGGTGAGCAGTACTTC. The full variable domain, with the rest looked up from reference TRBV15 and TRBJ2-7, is DAMVIQNPRYQVTQFGKPVTLSCSQTLNHNVMYWYQQKSSQAPKLLFHYYDKDFNNEADTPDNFQSRRPNTSFCFLDIRSPGLGDTAMYLCATSRDGSGEQYFGPGTRLTVT.

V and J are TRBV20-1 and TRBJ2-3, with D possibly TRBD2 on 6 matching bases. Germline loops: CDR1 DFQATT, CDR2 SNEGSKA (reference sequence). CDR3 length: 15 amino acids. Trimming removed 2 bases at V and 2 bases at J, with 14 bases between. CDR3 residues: CSARPPSDATDTQYF. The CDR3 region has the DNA TGCAGTGCTAGACCCCCTAGCGATGCCACAGATACGCAGTATTTT.

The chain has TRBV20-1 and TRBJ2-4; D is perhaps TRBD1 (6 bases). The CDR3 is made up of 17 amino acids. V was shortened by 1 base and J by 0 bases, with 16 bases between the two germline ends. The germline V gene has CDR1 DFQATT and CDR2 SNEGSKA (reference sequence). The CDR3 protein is CSARVLEGVLAKNIQYF. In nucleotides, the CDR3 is TGCAGTGCTAGAGTCCTAGAGGGGGTTCTAGCCAAAAACATTCAGTACTTC.

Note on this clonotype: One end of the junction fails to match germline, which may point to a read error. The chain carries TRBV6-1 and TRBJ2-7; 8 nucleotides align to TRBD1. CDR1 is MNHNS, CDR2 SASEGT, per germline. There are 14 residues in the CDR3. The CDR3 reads CASSGDRLSYEQYF. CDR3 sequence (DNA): TGTGCCAGTAGTGGGGACAGGCTCTCCTACGAGCAGTACTTC.

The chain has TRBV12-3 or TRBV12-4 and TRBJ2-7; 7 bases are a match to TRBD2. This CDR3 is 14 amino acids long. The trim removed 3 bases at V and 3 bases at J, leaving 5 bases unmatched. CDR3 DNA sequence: TGTGCCAGCAGTTTCCCGGGACTACTCTACGAGCAGTACTTC. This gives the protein CASSFPGLLYEQYF.

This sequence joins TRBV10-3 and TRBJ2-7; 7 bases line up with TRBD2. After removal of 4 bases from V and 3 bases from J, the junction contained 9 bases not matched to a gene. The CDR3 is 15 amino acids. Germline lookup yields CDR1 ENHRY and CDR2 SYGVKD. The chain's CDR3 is CAISVGLDLSYEQYF. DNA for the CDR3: TGTGCCATCAGTGTCGGACTAGATCTAAGCTACGAGCAGTACTTC.

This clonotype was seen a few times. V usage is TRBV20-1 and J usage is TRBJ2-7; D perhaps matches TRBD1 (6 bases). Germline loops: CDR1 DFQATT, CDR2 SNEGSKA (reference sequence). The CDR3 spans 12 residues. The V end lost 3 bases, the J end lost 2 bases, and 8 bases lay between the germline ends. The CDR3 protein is CSARDSTYEQYF. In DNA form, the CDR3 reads TGCAGTGCTAGGGACAGTACCTACGAGCAGTACTTC.

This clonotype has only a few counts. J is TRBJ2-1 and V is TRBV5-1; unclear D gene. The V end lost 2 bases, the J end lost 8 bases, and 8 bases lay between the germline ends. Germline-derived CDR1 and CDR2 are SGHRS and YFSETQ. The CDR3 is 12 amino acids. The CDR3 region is CASSFSMDEQFF. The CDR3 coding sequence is TGCGCCAGCAGCTTTAGTATGGATGAGCAGTTCTTC.

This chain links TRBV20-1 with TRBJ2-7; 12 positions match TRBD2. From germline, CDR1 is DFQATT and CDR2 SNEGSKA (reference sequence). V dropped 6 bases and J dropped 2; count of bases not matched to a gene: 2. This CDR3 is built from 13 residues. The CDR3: CSATSGSTYEQYF. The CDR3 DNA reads TGCAGTGCGACTAGCGGGAGTACCTACGAGCAGTACTTC.

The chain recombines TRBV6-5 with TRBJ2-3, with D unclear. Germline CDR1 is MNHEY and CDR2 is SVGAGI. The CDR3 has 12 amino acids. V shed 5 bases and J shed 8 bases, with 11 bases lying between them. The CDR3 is CASSNPLSTQYF. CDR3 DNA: TGTGCCAGCAGTAACCCTCTGAGTACGCAGTATTTT.